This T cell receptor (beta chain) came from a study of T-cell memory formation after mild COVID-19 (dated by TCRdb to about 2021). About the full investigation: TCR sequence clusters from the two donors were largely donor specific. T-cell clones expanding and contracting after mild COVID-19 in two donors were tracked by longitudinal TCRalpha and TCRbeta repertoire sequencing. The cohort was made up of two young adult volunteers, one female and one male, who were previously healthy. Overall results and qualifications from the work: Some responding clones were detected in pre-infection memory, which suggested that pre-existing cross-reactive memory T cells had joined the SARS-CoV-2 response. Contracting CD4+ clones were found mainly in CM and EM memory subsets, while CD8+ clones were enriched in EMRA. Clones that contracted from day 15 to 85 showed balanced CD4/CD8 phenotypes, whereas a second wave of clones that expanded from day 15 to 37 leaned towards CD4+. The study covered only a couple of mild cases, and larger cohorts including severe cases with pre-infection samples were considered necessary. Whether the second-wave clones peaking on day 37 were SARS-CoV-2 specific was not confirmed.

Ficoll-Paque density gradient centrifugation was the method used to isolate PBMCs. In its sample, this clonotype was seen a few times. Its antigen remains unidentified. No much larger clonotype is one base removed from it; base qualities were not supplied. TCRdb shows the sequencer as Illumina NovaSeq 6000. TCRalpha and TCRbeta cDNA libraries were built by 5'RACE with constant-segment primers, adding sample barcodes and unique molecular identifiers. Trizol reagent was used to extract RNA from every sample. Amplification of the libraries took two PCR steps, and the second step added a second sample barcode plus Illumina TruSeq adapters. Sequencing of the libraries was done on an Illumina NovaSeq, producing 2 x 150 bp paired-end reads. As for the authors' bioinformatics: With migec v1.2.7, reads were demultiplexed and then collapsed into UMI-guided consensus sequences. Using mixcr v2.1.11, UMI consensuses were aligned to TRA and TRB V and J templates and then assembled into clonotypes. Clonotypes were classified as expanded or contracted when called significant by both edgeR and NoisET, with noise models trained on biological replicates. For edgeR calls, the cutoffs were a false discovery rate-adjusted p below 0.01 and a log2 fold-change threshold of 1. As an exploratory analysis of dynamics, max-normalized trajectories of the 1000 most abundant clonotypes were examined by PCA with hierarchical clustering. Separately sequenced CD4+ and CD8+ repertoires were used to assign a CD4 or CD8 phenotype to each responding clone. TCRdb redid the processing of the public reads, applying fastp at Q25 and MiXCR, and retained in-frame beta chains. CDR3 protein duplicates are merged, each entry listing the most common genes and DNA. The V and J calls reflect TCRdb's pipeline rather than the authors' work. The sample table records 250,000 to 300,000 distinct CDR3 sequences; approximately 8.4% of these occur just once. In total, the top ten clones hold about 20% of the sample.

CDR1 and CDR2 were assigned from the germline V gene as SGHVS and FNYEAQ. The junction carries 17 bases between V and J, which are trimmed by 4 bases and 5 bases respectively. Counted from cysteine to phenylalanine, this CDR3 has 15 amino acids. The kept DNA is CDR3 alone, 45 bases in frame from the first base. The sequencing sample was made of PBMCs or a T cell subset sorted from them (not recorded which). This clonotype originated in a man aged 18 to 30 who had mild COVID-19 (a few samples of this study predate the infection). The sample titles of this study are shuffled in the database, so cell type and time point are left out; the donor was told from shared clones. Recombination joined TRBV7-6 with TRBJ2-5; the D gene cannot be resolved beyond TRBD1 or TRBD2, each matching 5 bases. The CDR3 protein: CASSSLPSGDETQYF. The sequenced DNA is TGTGCCAGCAGCTCCCTCCCATCCGGGGACGAGACCCAGTACTTC.